This is a list of T cell receptor beta chains from one sample in a study of cytotoxic CD8 clonotypes in ibrutinib-treated CLL. Produced via immunoSEQ multiplex PCR; TCRdb's table is partial and in-frame only. The repertoire includes about 200,000 clones, roughly 65% of them detected once, and about 6.2% sits in the top ten. The material sequenced was PBMCs, taken after 12 months of ibrutinib treatment. The origin of the receptors is a human donor with chronic lymphocytic leukemia. The conserved cysteine and the conserved F or W are not part of the CDR3 here. Fields, in order: J gene, clone size, V gene, CDR3 protein. Size is stated for part of the rows, as once, few or many counts, or as a class when the clone is expanded.

TRBJ2-5	few	TRBV7-2	ASSRYQETQY
TRBJ2-1	NA	TRBV5-4	ASSKNRDTMVASEQF
TRBJ1-2	few	TRBV7-3	ASSLSAAPDGYT
TRBJ1-2	NA	TRBV6-5	ASSYSGGDGYT
TRBJ2-1	NA	TRBV9	ASSPLGTPSYNEQF
TRBJ1-1	NA	TRBV30	AWNTVVMSGQGAKEAF
TRBJ2-5	NA	TRBV18	ASSSGAGETQY
TRBJ2-1	NA	TRBV7-9	ASSSSTSGAWDEQF
TRBJ1-1	NA	TRBV7-9	ASIPGQGYTEAF
TRBJ1-1	once	TRBV28	ASSVRQANTEAF
TRBJ1-2	NA	TRBV7-8	ASSPNTAYGYT
TRBJ1-2	NA	TRBV7-9	ASSDPVGYGYT
TRBJ2-7	NA	TRBV11-2	ASSQGPGGVYEQY
TRBJ1-4	NA	TRBV18	ASSGRSATNEKLF
TRBJ2-1	NA	TRBV7-9	ASSPVGTNEQF
TRBJ2-7	NA	TRBV9	ASSGGSWRHYEQY
TRBJ2-2	NA	TRBV29-1	SVASLRGRGTGELF
TRBJ1-5	NA	TRBV27	ASSSRPGGSGNQPQH
TRBJ1-4	NA	TRBV19	ASSMDSGTARLF
TRBJ1-5	NA	TRBV6-4	ASSQGARQPQH
TRBJ2-3	once	TRBV9	ASSVRPSTDTQY
TRBJ2-5	NA	TRBV11-2	ASGLVGGETQY
TRBJ2-7	NA	TRBV19	ASSSTGNHEQY
TRBJ2-1	NA	TRBV4-3	ASSRDTNEQF
TRBJ1-2	NA	TRBV6-5	ASREGQHYGYT
TRBJ2-5	NA	TRBV5-6	ASNIWSPGVAETQY